A single sample is the source of the 16 T cell receptor beta chains below, sequenced in a study of Graves' ophthalmopathy and Graves' hyperthyroidism (dated by TCRdb to the late 2010s). TCRdb records Illumina HiSeq 2000 as the sequencer. For repertoire sequencing, TCR beta CDR3 regions were amplified from RNA transcripts. A first-round RT-PCR used HTBI primers with the Qiagen OneStep RT-PCR kit, followed by a second-round multiplex PCR, size selection and purification. TCRdb ran its own pipeline on the public reads, namely fastp trimming at Q25 and MiXCR clone calling, and kept in-frame beta chains. Every CDR3 protein is listed once, alongside the most common genes and DNA of its rows. The sample table contains some 160,000 distinct CDR3 sequences; only one count was recorded for around 40% of them. Of the sample, over 7% is held by the ten largest clones. Sequencing was done on a sample of peripheral blood. The receptors come from a man younger than 45 with Graves' ophthalmopathy. Donor details come from another sample of the same person, matched by shared clones.

This clonotype was found many times. V is TRBV11-2 and J is TRBJ1-1; possibly TRBD1 for D (5 bases). V lost 4 bases and J 0 bases, leaving 15 bases between the germline ends. Germline CDR1 SGHAT, CDR2 FQNNGV. This CDR3 comprises 16 residues. The CDR3 protein is CASSSQPGPLNTEAFF. In nucleotides, the CDR3 is TGTGCCAGCAGCTCCCAGCCGGGACCGCTGAACACTGAAGCTTTCTTT.

This clonotype appeared many times. The J gene is TRBJ1-5, the V gene TRBV7-2; 7 bases fit TRBD1. Germline lookup yields CDR1 SGHTA and CDR2 FQGNSA. V lost 4 bases and J lost 7; bases outside the gene matches: 7. The CDR3 extends over 14 amino acids. For the CDR3, the DNA is TGTGCCAGCAGCTCCACAGGGGCAGGGCAGCCCCAGCATTTT. It specifies CASSSTGAGQPQHF.

The chain joins TRBV30 to TRBJ1-5; perhaps TRBD1 as D (5 bases). The V gene lost 3 bases and the J gene lost 0 bases, with 12 bases spanning the gap. Germline-derived CDR1 and CDR2 are GTSNPN and SVGIG (reference sequence). This CDR3 is built from 15 residues. The CDR3 here is CAWRDKSYSNQPQHF. As DNA, the CDR3 is TGTGCCTGGAGGGACAAGTCTTATAGCAATCAGCCCCAGCATTTT.

This clonotype appeared many times. The rearrangement links TRBV11-2 to TRBJ1-3; D is uncertain. The CDR3 consists of 17 residues. V lost 4 bases and J 0 bases, leaving 16 bases between the germline ends. Germline V lookup: CDR1 SGHAT, CDR2 FQNNGV. The CDR3 loop is CASSSNIGRLSGNTIYF. CDR3 nucleotides: TGTGCCAGCAGCTCAAATATAGGACGGCTCTCTGGAAACACCATATATTTT.

The V and J genes are TRBV6-1 and TRBJ1-1, with D uncertain. Between the trimmed V and J ends, which lost 1 base and 1 base, there was a span of 7 bases. The CDR3 has 14 amino acids. CDR1 and CDR2 from the germline V gene are MNHNS and SASEGT. CDR3 residues: CASSEVVTNTEAFF. The CDR3 DNA sequence: TGTGCCAGCAGTGAAGTGGTCACGAACACTGAAGCTTTCTTT.

The chain recombines TRBV12-3 or TRBV12-4 with TRBJ2-7; D is unresolved. The CDR3 sequence is 13 residues long. Trimming removed 2 bases from V and 4 bases from J, with 9 bases in between. CDR3 sequence: CASSLNGRYEQYF. In nucleotides, the CDR3 is TGTGCCAGCAGTTTAAATGGCAGATACGAGCAGTACTTC.

The chain uses TRBV6-2 or TRBV6-3 and TRBJ1-2, with no clear D. Germline V lookup: CDR1 MNHEY, CDR2 SVGEGT. V lost 0 bases and J lost 2, with 16 bases in between. The CDR3 contains 17 residues. This CDR3 is CASSYSWAAVGNYGYTF. CDR3 nucleotide sequence: TGTGCCAGCAGTTACTCGTGGGCCGCCGTGGGGAACTATGGCTACACCTTC.

In its sample, this clonotype was seen many times. The V call is TRBV6-5, the J call TRBJ1-2, with 7 bases aligning to TRBD1. Looked up from germline, CDR1 is MNHEY and CDR2 is SVGAGI. V lost 5 bases and J lost 8; bases outside the gene matches: 20. The CDR3 runs to 17 residues. Written as DNA, the CDR3 is TGTGCCAGCAGTCCCCACGCCCTCGACAGGGACGAATCCGGCTACACCTTC. Its translation: CASSPHALDRDESGYTF.

The rearrangement joins TRBV7-2 to TRBJ2-7, with 8 bases that match TRBD1. Germline lookup yields CDR1 SGHTA and CDR2 FQGNSA. The CDR3 sequence is 15 residues long. With 5 bases clipped from V and 4 bases from J, the junction kept 10 bases outside the gene matches. The CDR3 reads CASSRQETGEYEQYF. In DNA form, the CDR3 reads TGTGCCAGCAGCCGACAAGAGACAGGGGAGTACGAGCAGTACTTC. Based on the CDR3 plus reference TRBV7-2 and TRBJ2-7, the full variable domain is GAGVSQSPSNKVTEKGKDVELRCDPISGHTALYWYRQSLGQGLEFLIYFQGNSAPDKSGLPSDRFSAERTGGSVSTLTIQRTQQEDSAVYLCASSRQETGEYEQYFGPGTRLTVT.

The CDR3 loop reads CASSLGGWGYNSPLHF. CDR3 bases: TGTGCCAGCAGTTTAGGCGGCTGGGGCTACAATTCACCCCTCCACTTT. V is TRBV12-3 or TRBV12-4 and J is TRBJ1-6; maybe TRBD1 (5 bases). This CDR3 is 16 amino acids long. The V gene lost 1 base and the J gene lost 7 bases, with 14 bases spanning the gap.

This clonotype was seen ten or more times. V usage is TRBV6-2 or TRBV6-3 and J usage is TRBJ2-7, with TRBD2 matching over 7 bases. CDR1 is MNHEY, CDR2 SVGEGT, per germline. After removal of 5 bases from V and 4 bases from J, the junction contained 5 bases not matched to a gene. CDR3 size: 13 residues. The CDR3 reads CASSSGNTYEQYF. CDR3 nucleotides: TGTGCCAGCAGTAGCGGGAACACATACGAGCAGTACTTC.

At least ten counts were recorded for this clonotype. The chain links TRBV30 to TRBJ1-2; 8 positions agree with TRBD1. The junction had 4 bases not matched to a gene; V was cut back by 5 bases and J by 8 bases. The CDR3 length is 11 residues. The germline V gene encodes CDR1 GTSNPN and CDR2 SVGIG (reference sequence). CDR3 DNA: TGTGCCTGGGAACAGGGGGGCGGCTACACCTTC. As protein: CAWEQGGGYTF. Full variable domain (outside the CDR3, taken from reference TRBV30 and TRBJ1-2): SQTIHQWPATLVQPVGSPLSLECTVEGTSNPNLYWYRQAAGRGLQLLFYSVGIGQISSEVPQNLSASRPQDRQFILSSKKLLLSDSGFYLCAWEQGGGYTFGSGTRLTVV.

The rearrangement joins TRBV7-6 to TRBJ2-7; TRBD2 agrees at 10 bases. From germline, CDR1 is SGHVS and CDR2 FNYEAQ. There are 18 residues in the CDR3. V lost 2 bases, J lost 1 base, and 11 bases stayed unmatched. The CDR3 here is CASSLRLGGLAQSYEQYF. The CDR3 DNA reads as TGTGCCAGCAGCTTAAGGTTGGGGGGACTAGCGCAATCCTACGAGCAGTACTTC.

In nucleotides, the CDR3 is TGTGCCAGCAGTTTCTCGACAGGGGGCACCTATGGCTACACCTTC. As protein: CASSFSTGGTYGYTF. The V gene is TRBV27, the J gene TRBJ1-2; 10 bases are shared with TRBD1. The CDR3 spans 15 residues. V lost 3 bases to trimming and J lost 4 bases; unmatched junction nucleotides: 5. In germline, CDR1 is MNHEY, CDR2 SMNVEV (reference sequence).

This clonotype has a count of ten or more. The chain combines TRBV4-1 with TRBJ1-1, with a tentative D call TRBD1 (5 bases). V lost 2 bases and J lost 4, with 17 bases in between. Germline lookup yields CDR1 MGHRA and CDR2 YSYEKL. The CDR3 has 16 residues. The CDR3 sequence is CASSQLPGGSGTEAFF. Written as DNA, the CDR3 is TGCGCCAGCAGCCAACTCCCGGGGGGGTCGGGCACTGAAGCTTTCTTT.

This sequence joins TRBV2 and TRBJ1-1; tentatively, D is TRBD1 (6 bases). Per germline, CDR1 SNHLY and CDR2 FYNNEI. The CDR3 extends over 15 amino acids. Trimming shortened V by 1 base and J by 3 bases, and 12 bases separated the two germline ends. CDR3: CASSEVGGGYTEAFF. The DNA of the CDR3 is TGTGCCAGCAGTGAAGTTGGAGGGGGTTACACTGAAGCTTTCTTT.